This record concerns one TCR beta chain sequence. TCRdb itself ran the RT-PCR reads through MiXCR, one entry per CDR3 protein. Of hundreds of thousands of distinct CDR3 sequences listed, around 14% are singletons. The CDR3 has 15 amino acids. The V end was cut by 1 base, the J end by 2 bases, with 9 bases between. CDR1 and CDR2 from the germline V gene are SGHKS and YYEKEE (reference sequence). This TCR derives from a female donor in good health, serving as a healthy control. The specimen was memory CD4+ T cells from blood. The chain is built from TRBV5-5 and TRBJ1-4; D is unresolved. The chain's CDR3 is CASSLLPQTNEKLFF. CDR3 in DNA: TGTGCCAGCAGCTTGCTTCCCCAGACTAATGAAAAACTGTTTTTT.